The rows below give T cell receptor beta chains drawn from one sample of a study of blood T cell repertoires in COVID-19. Sequencing used immunoSEQ multiplex PCR; TCRdb keeps in-frame clones, though not all of them. Of 25,000 to 35,000 clones listed, roughly 80% are singletons. The sample comprised peripheral blood. The source is an elderly man with active or convalescent COVID-19. Each CDR3 is given with its conserved first and last residue. A D gene is named only where the DNA matches it firmly. Not every row has a clone size; where given, it reads once, few, many or a size class.

TRBV16,NA,TRBJ2-1,NA,TGTGCCAGCAGCGACAGGAGTCAGGCGGGTGAGCAGTTCTTC,CASSDRSQAGEQFF
TRBV5-4,NA,TRBJ1-4,TRBD1,TGTGCCAGCAGCTCAGGGACAGGGAGCCATGAAAAACTGTTTTTT,CASSSGTGSHEKLFF
TRBV3-1/TRBV3-2,NA,TRBJ1-2,NA,TGTGCCAGCAGCCAAGAGGGGGGGACGGATGACTACACCTTC,CASSQEGGTDDYTF
TRBV7-2,NA,TRBJ1-2,TRBD1,TGTGCCAGCAGTTCCGGGACAGCATATGGCTACACCTTC,CASSSGTAYGYTF
TRBV9,NA,TRBJ2-3,NA,TGTGCCAGCAGCATACGACAGAGCACAGATACGCAGTATTTT,CASSIRQSTDTQYF
TRBV4-1,once,TRBJ2-1,NA,TGCGCCAGCAGCCAAGATGGGCAGGGAGGTATTGAGCAGTTCTTC,CASSQDGQGGIEQFF
TRBV19,NA,TRBJ2-1,NA,TGTGCCAGTAGTCCGTCCAGGGGTAGTAATGAGCAGTTCTTC,CASSPSRGSNEQFF
TRBV3-1/TRBV3-2,once,TRBJ1-4,NA,TGTGCCAGCAGCCGGGCGGGTAATGAAAAACTGTTTTTT,CASSRAGNEKLFF
TRBV5-3,NA,TRBJ2-3,NA,TGTGCCAGAAGCACCTACACAGATACGCAGTATTTT,CARSTYTDTQYF
TRBV6-5,NA,TRBJ1-1,TRBD1,TGTGCCAGCAGTTACTCTCGGGCAGGGGGGAGGACTGAAGCTTTCTTT,CASSYSRAGGRTEAFF
TRBV28,NA,TRBJ1-4,NA,TGTGCCAGCAGTTTTAGTGAAAAACTGTTTTTT,CASSFSEKLFF
TRBV5-1,NA,TRBJ1-2,NA,TGCGCCAGCAGCCGAACAGACGCTACTAACTATGGCTACACCTTC,CASSRTDATNYGYTF
TRBV3-1/TRBV3-2,once,TRBJ1-1,NA,TGTGCCAGCAGCCAAGCCCTCGGGAACACTGAAGCTTTCTTT,CASSQALGNTEAFF
TRBV6-5,NA,TRBJ1-4,TRBD1,TGTGCCAGCAGACCAGGGGGTGAAAAACTGTTTTTT,CASRPGGEKLFF
TRBV29-1,NA,TRBJ2-3,NA,TGCAGCGTACTTCGGGACTCCTCAGATACGCAGTATTTT,CSVLRDSSDTQYF
TRBV7-9,NA,TRBJ2-1,TRBD2,TGTGCCAGCAGTGGTAGTCTAGCGGGAGATGGTGAGCAGTTCTTC,CASSGSLAGDGEQFF
TRBV4-1,NA,TRBJ2-7,TRBD1,TGCGCCAGCAGCCAAGATTGGGTCAGGGACAGGTCCTACGAGCAGTACTTC,CASSQDWVRDRSYEQYF
TRBV19,NA,TRBJ2-1,TRBD2,TGTGCCAGTAGTATAGTTTCAGGGTTTTTTAGCGGGAGTACCTTAGGGAATGAGCAGTTCTTC,CASSIVSGFFSGSTLGNEQFF
TRBV5-1,NA,TRBJ2-7,NA,TGCGCCAGCAGCTTGGCTGCGGGGTTGGGATACGAGCAGTACTTC,CASSLAAGLGYEQYF
TRBV18,NA,TRBJ1-5,NA,TGTGCCAGCTCACCAACCCCTTCGGTGGGGGAGGCCCAGCATTTT,CASSPTPSVGEAQHF
TRBV2,NA,TRBJ2-3,NA,TGTGCCGACCAACTAGTCCCCACAGATACGCAGTATTTT,CADQLVPTDTQYF
TRBV12-3/TRBV12-4,NA,TRBJ2-1,NA,TGTGCCAGCGGGGAGAATGAGCAGTTCTTC,CASGENEQFF
TRBV7-9,few,TRBJ2-3,NA,TGTGCCATCCCCGGTAGGGGTAGCACAGATACGCAGTATTTT,CAIPGRGSTDTQYF
TRBV27,NA,TRBJ1-1,NA,TGTGCCAGCAACCACGACAGTTTCAACACTGAAGCTTTCTTT,CASNHDSFNTEAFF
TRBV19,NA,TRBJ2-3,NA,TGTGCCAGTAGTGCCCAACTGGACTACATCACAGATACGCAGTATTTT,CASSAQLDYITDTQYF
TRBV2,once,TRBJ2-5,TRBD1,TGTGCCAGCCTACAGGGGGCACAGGAGACCCAGTACTTC,CASLQGAQETQYF
TRBV19,NA,TRBJ2-1,TRBD2,TGTGCCAGTAGTGCGACTAGCGGGAGGGAGTACAATGAGCAGTTCTTC,CASSATSGREYNEQFF
TRBV7-2,NA,TRBJ2-7,TRBD1,TGTGCCAGCAGTTACCCGGGACAGGGGGTATACGAGCAGTACTTC,CASSYPGQGVYEQYF
TRBV28,NA,TRBJ2-1,NA,TGTGCCAGCAGGCAGAATGAGCAGTTCTTC,CASRQNEQFF
TRBV7-9,NA,TRBJ2-1,TRBD2,TGTGCCAGCAGCAACCCCTTGGGCGGGGGGGGCAATGAGCAGTTCTTC,CASSNPLGGGGNEQFF
TRBV3-1/TRBV3-2,NA,TRBJ2-5,TRBD2,TGTGCCAGCAGCCAAGACAAAGCGGGGGGAGAGACCCAGTACTTC,CASSQDKAGGETQYF
TRBV7-6,NA,TRBJ1-4,NA,TGTGCCAGCAGCTTAGGGGGCAGGTGGACGACTAATGAAAAACTGTTTTTT,CASSLGGRWTTNEKLFF
TRBV28,NA,TRBJ1-5,NA,TGTGCCAGCAGTCTAGGCTTGGCGGGGAGCAATCAGCCCCAGCATTTT,CASSLGLAGSNQPQHF
TRBV28,NA,TRBJ1-1,NA,TGTGCCAGCAGTTTAGAGAGGCGGCTTGAAGCTTTCTTT,CASSLERRLEAFF
TRBV3-1/TRBV3-2,NA,TRBJ2-7,TRBD2,TGTGCCAGCAGCCCTCCGGGACTAGGCTCCTACGAGCAGTACTTC,CASSPPGLGSYEQYF
TRBV2,NA,TRBJ2-7,TRBD2,TGTGCCAGCAGTGGACGGACTAGCGGGGGGCCCGAGCAGTACTTC,CASSGRTSGGPEQYF
TRBV5-1,NA,TRBJ2-5,TRBD2,TGCGCCAGCAAAAGTAGCGGGTTGTGGGAGACCCAGTACTTC,CASKSSGLWETQYF
TRBV5-1,NA,TRBJ2-3,TRBD2,TGCGCCAGCAGCTCCCTAGGCGCGGGGGGGCCTCTGAGCACAGATACGCAGTATTTT,CASSSLGAGGPLSTDTQYF
TRBV5-1,NA,TRBJ1-3,TRBD1,TGCGCCAGCAGCTTGACAGGGGGCTTTGGAAACACCATATATTTT,CASSLTGGFGNTIYF
TRBV2,NA,TRBJ1-1,NA,TGTGCCAGCATAGACAGATGGACTGAAGCTTTCTTT,CASIDRWTEAFF
TRBV18,NA,TRBJ2-1,TRBD2,TGTGCCAGCTCACCCCTAGCGGGGGGCAACAATGAGCAGTTCTTC,CASSPLAGGNNEQFF
TRBV2,NA,TRBJ1-5,NA,TGTGCCAGCAGTGCGGGGGTGGGCAATCAGCCCCAGCATTTT,CASSAGVGNQPQHF
TRBV5-1,NA,TRBJ1-4,NA,TGCGCCAGCAGACAGTCCCAGGCTAATGAAAAACTGTTTTTT,CASRQSQANEKLFF
TRBV6-1,NA,TRBJ2-1,NA,TGTGCCAGCAGTGAAATAAGGCTTCAGGGTTTACAGGATGAGCAGTTCTTC,CASSEIRLQGLQDEQFF
TRBV19,NA,TRBJ2-7,NA,TGTGCCAGTAGTATTCAGGGAGGTCGGGAGCAGTACTTC,CASSIQGGREQYF
TRBV23-1,NA,TRBJ1-5,NA,TGCGCCAGCGGAACGGGTATCGGCAATCAGCCCCAGCATTTT,CASGTGIGNQPQHF
TRBV5-6,NA,TRBJ1-2,TRBD1,TGTGCCAGCAGTTACGGACAGGGTCTCGCTAACTATGGCTACACCTTC,CASSYGQGLANYGYTF
TRBV6-6,NA,TRBJ2-1,TRBD1,TGTGCCAGCAGTCGAATGGACAGGGGCGCCTACAATGAGCAGTTCTTC,CASSRMDRGAYNEQFF
TRBV13,few,TRBJ2-1,TRBD2,TGTGCCAGCAGCTTAGTGCTAGCGGGCTACAATGAGCAGTTCTTC,CASSLVLAGYNEQFF
TRBV29-1,NA,TRBJ1-2,TRBD1,TGCAGCGCAGCCGGGACAGGAGTAAACTATGGCTACACCTTC,CSAAGTGVNYGYTF
TRBV28,NA,TRBJ1-2,NA,TGTGCCAGCAGTTCGGCCCAGGGAGGGGACTATGGCTACACCTTC,CASSSAQGGDYGYTF
TRBV12-3/TRBV12-4,NA,TRBJ1-1,NA,TGTGCCAGCAGTTTCGGGGGGAACACTGAAGCTTTCTTT,CASSFGGNTEAFF
TRBV5-1,NA,TRBJ1-1,NA,TGCGCCAGCAGCTTCCCCGGGAACACTGAAGCTTTCTTT,CASSFPGNTEAFF
TRBV7-9,few,TRBJ2-1,NA,TGTGCCAGCAGCTTAGAGGTCAATCCTCGGGGATTTTACAATGAGCAGTTCTTC,CASSLEVNPRGFYNEQFF
TRBV5-4,NA,TRBJ1-2,TRBD1,TGTGCCAGCAGCTTACAGGGGGGTTTCTATGGCTACACCTTC,CASSLQGGFYGYTF
TRBV5-1,NA,TRBJ2-1,NA,TGCGCCAGCAGCCTCAAGGGGGAGTTCTCCTACAATGAGCAGTTCTTC,CASSLKGEFSYNEQFF
TRBV5-4,NA,TRBJ1-6,NA,TGTGCCAGCCCGAATGACACAGGCACCTCACCCCTCCACTTT,CASPNDTGTSPLHF
TRBV11-2,few,TRBJ1-5,NA,TGTGCCAGCAGCTTAGATCCAGGAAGCAATCAGCCCCAGCATTTT,CASSLDPGSNQPQHF
TRBV28,NA,TRBJ1-1,NA,TGTGCCAGCAGTTTATCCGTCGGGGGGACGGGTGAAGCTTTCTTT,CASSLSVGGTGEAFF